This TCR beta chain derives from a study of blood T cell repertoires in COVID-19 (dated by TCRdb to the early 2020s). Concerning the study at large: The collaborator samples originated in the United States, Italy and Spain and spanned the acute and convalescent phases of COVID-19. The material from the prospective study consisted of cDNA or gDNA derived from T cells, B-cell-depleted T cells, or PBMCs. Subjects who had been exposed to COVID-19, were actively infected with it, or had recovered from it provided the deeply sampled blood TCRbeta repertoires that made up the dataset. The repertoires were made available in a free public database intended to serve as a resource for research on the immune response to SARS-CoV-2. The samples were drawn from two sources: the first 160 participants of the ongoing ImmuneRACE study, and 1,000 to 1,500 subjects contributed by 6 global collaborators. A de-identified subject ID, COVID-19 status, age in years and sex were almost always included in the sample metadata. Where available, HLA class I and class II types were taken from metadata supplied by the sample provider and were not determined by assay-based typing.

TCRbeta CDR3 regions were amplified from genomic DNA using the immunoSEQ Assay, a bias-controlled multiplex PCR. As for the authors' bioinformatics: Nucleated cell counts per sample were estimated from amplification of reference gene primers within the assay. To quantify the absolute abundance of each unique TCRbeta CDR3 rearrangement, sequence reads were collapsed and filtered. For each sample, productive Simpson clonality was calculated as the square root of Simpson's diversity index across productive rearrangements. TCRdb obtained this table from immuneACCESS and retained in-frame rearrangements with V and J assigned. These tables miss some clones; where compared with another copy, unresolved V genes account for less than half of the shortfall, and the remainder is unexplained. V and J calls plus clone size are reproduced from that table; the DNA served to infer D and trimming. The table for this sample lists hundreds of thousands of clones; approximately 86% of them were counted only once. The ten largest clonotypes hold around 9.3% of the sample.

Study-wide findings and limitations: How much clinical and demographic metadata was included differed by source and by participant, and the metadata was provided uncurated.

Participants in the prospective study were enrolled through a virtual design, were aged about 18 to 100 years, and lived in roughly 25 United States geographic areas. In the prospective study, cohorts were assigned on the basis of participant-reported clinical history obtained from a screening survey and a study questionnaire. Recovered participants in ImmuneRACE Cohort 3 were defined as having two consecutive negative NP/OP PCR tests, clearance from a healthcare professional, or resolution of symptoms. In the prospective study, whole blood, serum and a nasopharyngeal or oropharyngeal swab were collected from each participant by mobile phlebotomists. Additional blood draws and questionnaires over an approximately two-month period could optionally be provided by prospective study participants. Before DNA extraction, blood samples from the prospective study were shipped at room temperature or frozen.

Comment on this clone: The target of this receptor is not known. Base quality data are lacking; no much larger clone is found one base away.

The CDR3 covers 15 residues, taking in both the cysteine and the phenylalanine. Of all the DNA, just the CDR3 is kept, 45 bases in frame from base 1. CDR1 and CDR2 were assigned from the germline V gene as SGDLS and YYNGEE. Relative to germline, V is missing 4 bases and J is missing 7 bases, with 7 bases of the junction outside any gene match. The sequencing sample was made of PBMCs or T cells enriched from blood (not recorded which). The receptor comes from a woman aged 18-30 years who had recovered from COVID-19. The chain is made from TRBV9 and TRBJ2-1, with 11 bases in between that match TRBD2. The sequence in DNA is TGTGCCAGCAGCAATAGCGGGAGGGCGGGAAATGAGCAGTTCTTC. Its protein reads: CASSNSGRAGNEQFF.